This TCR beta chain was recorded in a study of Tregs in tolerant kidney transplant recipients. Profiled with immunoSEQ multiplex PCR; TCRdb holds only in-frame clones, not every one. The sample carries 84,000 or so clones, over 85% recorded once. Regarding the study as a whole: Biological reproducibility was not directly addressed, but technical replication error appeared minimal.

Related graft donors supplied nonmyeloablative bone marrow transplants, and mixed chimerism was transient. Remarks on this clone: What it binds is not known.

CDR3 size: 11 residues. Germline V gene data show CDR1 as LNHNV and CDR2 as YYDKDF (reference sequence). V lost 5 bases, J lost 10 bases, and 11 bases lay in between. The sequence came from a human patient who received a combined kidney and bone marrow transplant. Part of the T cells may come from the graft donor. Sequencing was performed on CD4+ T cells from blood (PBMCs), taken 12 months after the transplant. J is TRBJ2-5 and V is TRBV15, with a tentative D call TRBD2 (5 bases). CDR3 sequence: CATSPGVNQYF. CDR3 nucleotide sequence: TGTGCCACCAGCCCCGGGGTTAACCAGTACTTC.